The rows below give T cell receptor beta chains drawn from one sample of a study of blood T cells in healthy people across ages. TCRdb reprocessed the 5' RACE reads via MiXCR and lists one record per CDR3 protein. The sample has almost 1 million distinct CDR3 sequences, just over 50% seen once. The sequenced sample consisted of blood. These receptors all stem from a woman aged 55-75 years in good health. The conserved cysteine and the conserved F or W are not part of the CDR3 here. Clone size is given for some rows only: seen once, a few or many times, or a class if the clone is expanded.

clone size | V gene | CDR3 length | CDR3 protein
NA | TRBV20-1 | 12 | SAHAARGYNEQF
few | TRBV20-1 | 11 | SAWDRALGEQY
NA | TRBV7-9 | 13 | ASSLVLASKETQY
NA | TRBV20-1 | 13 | GAASETTNTGELF
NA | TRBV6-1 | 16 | ASSEEPGGFYSNQPQH
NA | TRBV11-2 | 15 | ASSFLLAGGPTDTQY
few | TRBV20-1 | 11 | SASVRAPGEQY
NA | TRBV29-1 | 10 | SVSIGDSPLH
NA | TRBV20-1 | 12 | SARTGGSNQPQH
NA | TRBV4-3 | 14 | ASSQGLAGVNYEQY
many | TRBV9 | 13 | ASSGYGQGPDTQY
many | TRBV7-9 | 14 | ASSMGTSGSGETQY
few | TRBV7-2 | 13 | ASSREGLGNQPQH
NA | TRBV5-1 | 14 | ASSLVGSGAYNEQF
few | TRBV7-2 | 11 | ASSLVGSYGYT
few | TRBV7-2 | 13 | ASSQPGTGVETQY
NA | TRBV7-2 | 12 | ASSLGTSGIEQY
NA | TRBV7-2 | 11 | ASSGEGLYGYT
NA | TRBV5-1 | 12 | ASSFGSETDTQY
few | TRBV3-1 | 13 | ASSQGVGASYEQY
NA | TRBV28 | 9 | ASWSPYEQY
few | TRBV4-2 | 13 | ASSQEAGGAYEQY
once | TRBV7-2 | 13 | AGARTSGREETQY
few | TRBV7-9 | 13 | ASSLTGGRVNEQF
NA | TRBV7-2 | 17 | ASSSRTSGRAVRDNEQF
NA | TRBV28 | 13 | ASSALYSGANVLT
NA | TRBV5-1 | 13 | ASSVASGRWNEQY
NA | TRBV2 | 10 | ASRRPSGKQY
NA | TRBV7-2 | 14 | ASSFASGRAGGTQY
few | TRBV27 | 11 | ASSYTGLAEQY
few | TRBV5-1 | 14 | ASSDPAGHHTDTQY
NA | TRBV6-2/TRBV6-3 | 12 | ASSEPGGTDTQY
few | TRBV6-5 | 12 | ASTPTLTNYGYT
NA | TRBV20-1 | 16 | SARVGGAEGAGANVLT
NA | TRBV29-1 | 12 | SVVRNPSSYEQY
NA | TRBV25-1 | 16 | ASSEYTSTEEGFDGYT
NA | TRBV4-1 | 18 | ASSRFPPGQWGQGFNEQF
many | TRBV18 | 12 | ASSPDSGSYEQY
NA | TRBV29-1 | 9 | SVRLGAGAF
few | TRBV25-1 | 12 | ASSGSRTGMGYT
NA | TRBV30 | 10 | ASNGHSETQY
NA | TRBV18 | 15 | ASTFSRQVAEGNEQY
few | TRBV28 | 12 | ASSLSRVLYEQY
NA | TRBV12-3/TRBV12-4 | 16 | ASSPVWRAGSSTDTQY
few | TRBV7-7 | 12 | ASSSDWTQETQY